This T cell receptor beta chain came from a study of technical replicates of blood from several donors. CDR1 GTSNPN and CDR2 SVGIG come from the germline V gene (reference sequence). The length of the CDR3 is 13 residues. Trimming removed 1 base at V and 5 bases at J, with 9 bases between. Repertoires were generated with immunoSEQ multiplex PCR, while TCRdb's copy carries only in-frame clones and drops some. The sample shows over 55,000 clones, 86% of them seen only once. Only a few counts were recorded for this clone. This receptor was obtained from a human donor in good health. Some clones in this sample may be carry-over from other donors' samples. Source material: PBMCs. The rearrangement uses TRBV30 and TRBJ2-1; D gene unclear. Written as DNA, the CDR3 is TGTGCCTGGAGTGGTAACTCTGACAATGAGCAGTTCTTC. This translates into CAWSGNSDNEQFF.